The 14 T cell receptor beta chains given below trace back to one sample, sequenced in a study of identical twins (dated by TCRdb to the mid-2010s). Library preparation employed 5' RACE. The reads were generated on an Illumina HiSeq 2000. The raw public data were reprocessed by TCRdb itself: fastp quality trimming at Q25, MiXCR clonotype calling, in-frame beta chains only. Merged by CDR3 protein, the rows form single entries marked with the most common genes and DNA. The sample has approximately 280,000 distinct CDR3 sequences on record, approximately 8% of them singletons. The top ten clones comprise more than 2% of the sample. This sample also appeared in a second study, on yellow fever vaccine responses in identical twins.

The sequencing sample was made of memory (CD45RO+) T cells sorted from blood. The sample's cell subset or site label, in plain terms: CD45RO+ enriched T cells. These receptors originate from a woman younger than 30 in good health.

This clonotype showed up many times. V usage is TRBV14 and J usage is TRBJ2-3, with 10 positions matching TRBD2. The trim removed 4 bases at V and 6 bases at J, leaving 7 bases unmatched. The CDR3 covers 15 residues. Germline values: CDR1 SGHDN, CDR2 FVKESK. The CDR3 region is CASSRLAGERDTQYF. The CDR3 DNA sequence: TGTGCCAGCAGCCGGCTAGCGGGAGAGCGCGATACGCAGTATTTT.

This clonotype came up many times. The chain uses TRBV20-1 and TRBJ2-5, with 7 bases lining up with TRBD2. This CDR3 contains 14 residues. CDR1 and CDR2 (germline): DFQATT, SNEGSKA (reference sequence). V was clipped by 4 bases and J by 5 bases; unmatched bases: 10. The CDR3: CSANNPGGGETQYF. CDR3 nucleotides: TGCAGTGCTAACAACCCGGGAGGAGGGGAGACCCAGTACTTC.

A few counts support this clonotype. The chain uses TRBV12-3 or TRBV12-4 and TRBJ2-5; tentatively, D is TRBD1 (5 bases). V was shortened by 8 bases and J by 5 bases, with 18 bases between the two germline ends. The CDR3 extends over 14 amino acids. The CDR3 is CASAPPGFRETQYF. CDR3 bases: TGTGCCAGCGCACCGCCAGGGTTCAGGGAGACCCAGTACTTC.

V and J are TRBV7-9 and TRBJ2-7; D is unclear. The CDR3 has 15 residues. Per the germline V gene, CDR1 is SEHNR and CDR2 is FQNEAQ (reference sequence). V lost 1 base and J lost 0, with 10 bases in between. Here the CDR3 DNA reads TGTGCCAGCAGCTTAGAGGAGACCAGCTCCTACGAGCAGTACTTC. Protein product: CASSLEETSSYEQYF. Based on the CDR3 plus reference TRBV7-9 and TRBJ2-7, the full variable domain is DTGVSQNPRHKITKRGQNVTFRCDPISEHNRLYWYRQTLGQGPEFLTYFQNEAQLEKSRLLSDRFSAERPKGSFSTLEIQRTEQGDSAMYLCASSLEETSSYEQYFGPGTRLTVT.

At least ten counts were recorded for this clonotype. In DNA, the CDR3 is TGCAGTGCTACAGGACTAGCGGGAGGGTTATCCAATGAGCAGTTCTTC. Translating it yields CSATGLAGGLSNEQFF. This chain links TRBV20-1 with TRBJ2-1, with 15 bases lining up with TRBD2. CDR1 DFQATT and CDR2 SNEGSKA come from the germline V gene (reference sequence). Trimming at V came to 4 bases and at J to 6 bases, leaving 7 bases not matched to a gene. CDR3 length: 16 amino acids.

This clonotype was detected a few times. The gene calls are TRBV18 and TRBJ1-3; TRBD1 might be the D (6 bases). The CDR3 length is 16 residues. Germline CDR1 reads KGHSH; CDR2 reads LQKENI. V lost 11 bases to trimming and J lost 0 bases, with 20 bases between them. CDR3 DNA sequence: TGTGCCCCGGTGAGGACGGGGGCTAACTCTGGAAACACCATATATTTT. This gives the protein CAPVRTGANSGNTIYF.

This chain uses TRBV6-1 with TRBJ2-7, with D possibly TRBD1 on 6 matching bases. Between the trimmed V and J ends, which lost 8 bases and 2 bases, there was a span of 13 bases. The CDR3 runs to 13 residues. The germline V gene has CDR1 MNHNS and CDR2 SASEGT. Here the CDR3 DNA reads TGTGCCAGCCAGTCAGGGGAAGCCTACGAGCAGTACTTC. Amino acids: CASQSGEAYEQYF.

This clonotype has more than one count but fewer than ten. This chain links TRBV28 with TRBJ2-7; D remains unclear. V lost 3 bases to trimming and J lost 4 bases, with 10 bases between them. CDR1 and CDR2 from the germline V gene are MDHEN and SYDVKM. The CDR3 totals 13 residues. DNA for the CDR3: TGTGCCAGCAGTTTCCATGGAGCGTACGAGCAGTACTTC. It encodes CASSFHGAYEQYF. Complete variable domain (other parts from reference TRBV28 and TRBJ2-7): DVKVTQSSRYLVKRTGEKVFLECVQDMDHENMFWYRQDPGLGLRLIYFSYDVKMKEKGDIPEGYSVSREKKERFSLILESASTNQTSMYLCASSFHGAYEQYFGPGTRLTVT.

This clonotype has more than one count but fewer than ten. V is TRBV29-1 and J is TRBJ1-2; no firm D call. The CDR3 covers 12 residues. CDR1 and CDR2 from the germline V gene are SQVTM and ANQGSEA. V lost 3 bases to trimming and J lost 4 bases, with 9 bases between them. The CDR3 nucleotides read TGCAGCGTTGATTCGCGAATCTATGGCTACACCTTC. Translation gives CSVDSRIYGYTF. The variable domain in full, completed from reference TRBV29-1 and TRBJ1-2, reads SAVISQKPSRDICQRGTSLTIQCQVDSQVTMMFWYRQQPGQSLTLIATANQGSEATYESGFVIDKFPISRPNLTFSTLTVSNMSPEDSSIYLCSVDSRIYGYTFGSGTRLTVV.

The chain combines TRBV19 with TRBJ2-7; D not certain. Trimming removed 5 bases at V and 0 bases at J, with 11 bases between. Per the germline V gene, CDR1 is LNHDA and CDR2 is SQIVND (reference sequence). The CDR3 extends over 14 amino acids. CDR3 nucleotide sequence: TGTGCCAGTAGTCAAACGTTTAGCTCCTACGAGCAGTACTTC. Protein sequence: CASSQTFSSYEQYF.

This clonotype was detected only a few times. V is TRBV18 and J is TRBJ1-1; 9 bases agree with TRBD1. The CDR3 spans 15 residues. With 3 bases clipped from V and 1 base from J, the junction kept 3 bases outside the gene matches. Per the germline V gene, CDR1 is KGHSH and CDR2 is LQKENI. CDR3 protein: CASSPGTGPNTEAFF. CDR3 DNA: TGTGCCAGCTCACCCGGGACAGGGCCGAACACTGAAGCTTTCTTT.

This clonotype showed up many times. The gene calls are TRBV7-2 and TRBJ2-7; no reliable D call. Trimming pared 0 bases from V and 2 bases from J, leaving 8 bases between. CDR1 and CDR2 (germline): SGHTA, FQGNSA. The length of the CDR3 is 14 residues. The CDR3 region has the DNA TGTGCCAGCAGCTTAGCGACTCCTCCCTACGAGCAGTACTTC. The encoded protein is CASSLATPPYEQYF.

The rearrangement joins TRBV10-3 to TRBJ2-2; TRBD1 matches 7 bases. CDR1 and CDR2 from the germline V gene are ENHRY and SYGVKD. With V trimmed by 5 bases and J by 1 base, 1 base remained unmatched. The CDR3 is made up of 14 amino acids. The CDR3 loop reads CAISRTGNTGELFF. The CDR3 DNA reads TGTGCCATCAGTAGGACAGGGAACACCGGGGAGCTGTTTTTT.

CDR3 protein: CATSSLYTGSYEQYF. The CDR3 DNA reads as TGTGCCACCAGCAGCCTCTACACAGGCTCCTACGAGCAGTACTTC. This sequence joins TRBV15 and TRBJ2-7, with D possibly TRBD1 on 5 matching bases. CDR1 and CDR2 (germline): LNHNV, YYDKDF (reference sequence). V lost 3 bases and J lost 0, with 12 bases in between. The CDR3 has 15 residues.